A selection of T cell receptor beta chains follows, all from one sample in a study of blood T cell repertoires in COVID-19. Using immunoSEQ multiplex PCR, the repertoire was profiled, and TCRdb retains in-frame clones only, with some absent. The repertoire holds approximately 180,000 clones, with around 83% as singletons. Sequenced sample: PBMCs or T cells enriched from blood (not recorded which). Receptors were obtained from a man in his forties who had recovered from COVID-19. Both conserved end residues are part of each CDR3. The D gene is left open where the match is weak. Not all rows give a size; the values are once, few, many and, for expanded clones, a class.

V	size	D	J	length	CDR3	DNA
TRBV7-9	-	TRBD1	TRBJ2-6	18	CASSLGGRGLSGANVLTF	TGTGCCAGCAGCTTAGGGGGCAGGGGGCTATCTGGGGCCAACGTCCTGACTTTC
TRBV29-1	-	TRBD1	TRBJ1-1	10	CSTGGTEAFF	TGCAGCACAGGGGGCACTGAAGCTTTCTTT
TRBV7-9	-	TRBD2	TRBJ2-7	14	CASSFPGGFHEQYF	TGTGCCAGCAGCTTTCCGGGGGGGTTCCACGAGCAGTACTTC
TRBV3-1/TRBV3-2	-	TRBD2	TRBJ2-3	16	CASSLSLAGGLYTQYF	TGTGCCAGCAGCCTTAGTTTAGCGGGGGGGCTATATACGCAGTATTTT
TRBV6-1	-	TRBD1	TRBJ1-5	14	CASSEQGGNQPQHF	TGTGCCAGCAGTGAACAGGGGGGCAATCAGCCCCAGCATTTT
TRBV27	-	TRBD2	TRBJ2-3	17	CASSSIPSGASTDTQYF	TGTGCCAGCAGTTCGATTCCTAGCGGAGCTAGCACAGATACGCAGTATTTT
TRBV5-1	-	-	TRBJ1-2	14	CASSSWTENYGYTF	TGCGCCAGCAGCTCCTGGACAGAGAACTATGGCTACACCTTC
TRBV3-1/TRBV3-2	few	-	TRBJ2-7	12	CASGQRTYEQYF	TGTGCCAGCGGACAGAGGACTTACGAGCAGTACTTC
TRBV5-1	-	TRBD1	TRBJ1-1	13	CASRSQGQGEAFF	TGCGCCAGCAGATCTCAAGGACAGGGAGAAGCTTTCTTT
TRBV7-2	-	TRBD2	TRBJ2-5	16	CASSPTSGGAGETQYF	TGTGCCAGCAGTCCAACTAGCGGGGGGGCAGGTGAGACCCAGTACTTC
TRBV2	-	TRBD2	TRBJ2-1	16	CASSYTLAGGYNEQFF	TGTGCCAGCAGTTACACTCTAGCGGGGGGATACAATGAGCAGTTCTTC
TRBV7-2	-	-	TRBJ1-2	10	CASSPQGGTF	TGTGCCAGCAGCCCCCAAGGGGGCACCTTC
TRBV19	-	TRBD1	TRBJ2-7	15	CASSTRQGFPYEQYF	TGTGCCAGTAGTACCCGACAGGGCTTCCCCTACGAGCAGTACTTC
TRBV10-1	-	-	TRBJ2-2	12	CASSDPTGELFF	TGCGCCAGCAGTGACCCTACCGGGGAGCTGTTTTTT
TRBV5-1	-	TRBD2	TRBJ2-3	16	CASSLEGRGGTDTQYF	TGCGCCAGCAGCTTGGAGGGGAGGGGCGGGACAGATACGCAGTATTTT
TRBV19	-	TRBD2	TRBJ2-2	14	CASTQRGGVGLLFF	TGTGCCAGTACCCAACGCGGGGGGGTCGGGCTGCTGTTTTTT
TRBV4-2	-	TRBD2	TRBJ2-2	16	CASSPGLAGVTGELFF	TGTGCCAGCAGCCCGGGACTAGCGGGAGTCACCGGGGAGCTGTTTTTT
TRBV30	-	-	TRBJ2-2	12	CAWTLNTGELFF	TGTGCCTGGACCCTGAACACCGGGGAGCTGTTTTTT
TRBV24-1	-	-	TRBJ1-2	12	CATSDYREGYTF	TGTGCCACCAGTGATTACAGGGAGGGCTACACCTTC
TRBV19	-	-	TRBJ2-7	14	CASSIGKGFGEQYF	TGTGCCAGTAGTATAGGAAAGGGGTTCGGCGAGCAGTACTTC
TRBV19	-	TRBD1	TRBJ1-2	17	CASSPRGQGGKNYGYTF	TGTGCCAGTAGTCCCCGGGGACAGGGGGGGAAGAACTATGGCTACACCTTC
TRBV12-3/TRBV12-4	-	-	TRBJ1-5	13	CASSLGGIQPQHF	TGTGCCAGCAGTTTAGGAGGAATACAGCCCCAGCATTTT
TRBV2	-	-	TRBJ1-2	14	CASSGFHGNYGYTF	TGTGCCAGCAGCGGGTTCCACGGTAACTATGGCTACACCTTC
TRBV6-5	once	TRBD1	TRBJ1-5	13	CASSLDRAQPQHF	TGTGCCAGCAGTTTGGACAGGGCTCAGCCCCAGCATTTT
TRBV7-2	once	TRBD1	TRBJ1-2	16	CASSLGGQGTTYGYTF	TGTGCCAGCAGCTTGGGGGGACAGGGGACCACCTATGGCTACACCTTC
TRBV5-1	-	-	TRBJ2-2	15	CASSLDSRNTGELFF	TGCGCCAGCAGCTTGGACAGCCGGAACACCGGGGAGCTGTTTTTT
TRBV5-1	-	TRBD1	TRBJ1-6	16	CASSLLGTGSNSPLHF	TGCGCCAGCAGCTTGTTGGGGACAGGGAGTAATTCACCCCTCCACTTT
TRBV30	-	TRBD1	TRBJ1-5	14	CAWSATGVIQPQHF	TGTGCCTGGAGTGCTACAGGGGTGATTCAGCCCCAGCATTTT
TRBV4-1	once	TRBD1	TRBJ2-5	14	CASSQTGFLETQYF	TGCGCCAGCAGCCAGACAGGGTTCTTAGAGACCCAGTACTTC
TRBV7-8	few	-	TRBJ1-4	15	CASSLSRTPGEKLFF	TGTGCCAGCAGCCTAAGCCGGACACCAGGGGAAAAACTGTTTTTT
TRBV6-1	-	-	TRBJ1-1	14	CASSDAWGLTEAFF	TGTGCCAGCAGTGATGCCTGGGGGCTGACTGAAGCTTTCTTT
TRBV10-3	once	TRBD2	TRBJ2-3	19	CAISPGTSGSAGNTDTQYF	TGTGCCATCAGTCCCGGGACTAGCGGGAGCGCCGGTAACACAGATACGCAGTATTTT
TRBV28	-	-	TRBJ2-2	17	CASRTTYGQGGTGELFF	TGTGCCAGCAGAACGACCTACGGCCAGGGAGGCACCGGGGAGCTGTTTTTT
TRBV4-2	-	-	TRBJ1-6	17	CASSQEPTGYGNSPLHF	TGTGCCAGCAGCCAAGAACCAACGGGTTACGGTAATTCACCCCTCCACTTT
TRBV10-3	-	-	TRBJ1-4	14	CATEDRNKGRGLFF	TGTGCCACTGAGGACAGAAATAAGGGACGTGGACTGTTTTTT
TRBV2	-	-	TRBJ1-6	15	CASSVGRTQDSPLHF	TGTGCCAGCAGTGTAGGCAGGACACAAGATTCACCCCTCCACTTT
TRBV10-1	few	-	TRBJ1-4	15	CASSVRGHLNEKLFF	TGCGCCAGCAGTGTACGGGGACACCTAAATGAAAAACTGTTTTTT
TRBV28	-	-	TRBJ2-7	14	CASSLLTGSHEQYF	TGTGCCAGCAGTTTACTTACAGGGTCCCACGAGCAGTACTTC
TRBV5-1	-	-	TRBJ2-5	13	CASSLSVQETQYF	TGCGCCAGCAGCTTGTCCGTTCAAGAGACCCAGTACTTC
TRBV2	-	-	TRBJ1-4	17	CASSGRKRARTNEKLFF	TGTGCCAGCAGTGGACGGAAAAGAGCGCGGACTAATGAAAAACTGTTTTTT
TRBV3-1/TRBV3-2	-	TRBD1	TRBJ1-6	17	CASSEDPPGQGNSPLHF	TGTGCCAGCAGCGAAGACCCCCCGGGACAGGGTAATTCACCCCTCCACTTT
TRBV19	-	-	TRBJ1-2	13	CASSTTDFYGYTF	TGTGCCAGTAGTACGACCGACTTCTATGGCTACACCTTC
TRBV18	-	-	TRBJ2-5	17	CASSPGWAGDGQETQYF	TGTGCCAGCTCACCCGGGTGGGCAGGGGATGGCCAAGAGACCCAGTACTTC
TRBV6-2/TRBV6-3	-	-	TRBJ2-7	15	CASSYSKGQHYEQYF	TGTGCCAGCAGTTACTCGAAGGGACAACACTACGAGCAGTACTTC
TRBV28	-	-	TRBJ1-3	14	CASAWQGARNTIYF	TGTGCCAGCGCCTGGCAGGGTGCTAGAAACACCATATATTTT
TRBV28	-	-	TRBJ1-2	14	CASSVRGGMSGYTF	TGTGCCAGCAGTGTACGGGGGGGGATGTCTGGCTACACCTTC
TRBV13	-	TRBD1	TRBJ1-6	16	CASSLRTGGSRSPLHF	TGTGCCAGCAGCCTCCGGACAGGGGGCTCTAGGTCGCCCCTCCACTTT